The 15 T cell receptor beta chains below come from one sample, sequenced in a study of cytotoxic CD8 clonotypes in ibrutinib-treated CLL. Profiling relied on immunoSEQ multiplex PCR, and the TCRdb table lists in-frame clones only, not all of them. The sample holds some 61,000 clones, around 68% seen once. This material consisted of PBMCs, taken after 12 months of ibrutinib treatment. These receptors were obtained from a human donor with chronic lymphocytic leukemia.

The rearrangement uses TRBV7-9 and TRBJ1-1; 9 nucleotides agree with TRBD1. The CDR3 extends over 16 amino acids. Trimming cost V 4 bases and J 6 bases; bases outside gene matches: 12. Germline V gives CDR1 SEHNR, CDR2 FQNEAQ (reference sequence). This chain's CDR3 is CASSSGTGTRSAEAFF. CDR3 bases: TGTGCCAGCAGCTCCGGGACAGGGACTCGGAGCGCTGAAGCTTTCTTT.

The chain employs TRBV13 and TRBJ2-7; TRBD1 aligns across 9 bases. The germline V gene encodes CDR1 PRHDT and CDR2 FYEKMQ (reference sequence). With V trimmed by 5 bases and J by 4 bases, 6 bases remained unmatched. The CDR3 loop spans 14 amino acids. This CDR3 is CASSLRGQGYEQYF. CDR3 nucleotides: TGTGCCAGCAGCCTGCGGGGACAGGGTTACGAGCAGTACTTC. The variable domain in full, completed from reference TRBV13 and TRBJ2-7, reads AAGVIQSPRHLIKEKRETATLKCYPIPRHDTVYWYQQGPGQDPQFLISFYEKMQSDKGSIPDRFSAQQFSDYHSELNMSSLELGDSALYFCASSLRGQGYEQYFGPGTRLTVT.

V is TRBV13 and J is TRBJ2-1; unclear D gene. Per the germline V gene, CDR1 is PRHDT and CDR2 is FYEKMQ (reference sequence). Trimming took 5 bases from V and 7 from J, leaving 12 bases between them. The CDR3 is 13 amino acids. CDR3: CASSGRLGNEQFF. In DNA form, the CDR3 reads TGTGCCAGCAGCGGACGACTGGGAAATGAGCAGTTCTTC.

This rearrangement joins TRBV23-1 to TRBJ2-7, with TRBD1 matching 7 bases. TRBV23-1 is identified as an open reading frame with a role that is uncertain. The junction had 14 bases not matched to a gene; V was cut back by 2 bases and J by 1 base. The CDR3 loop spans 18 amino acids. CDR3 nucleotides: TGCGCCAGCAGTCAAACCACCCTTTCGGGACAGCTTTCCTACGAGCAGTACTTC. It yields the protein CASSQTTLSGQLSYEQYF.

J is TRBJ2-6 and V is TRBV4-2; 13 nucleotides agree with TRBD2. From germline, CDR1 is LGHNA and CDR2 YNFKEQ. V shed 0 bases, J shed 2 bases, and the junction held 4 bases outside the gene matches. The CDR3 contains 19 residues. DNA of the CDR3: TGTGCCAGCAGCCAAGATAGCGGACTAGCGGGGGCTGGGGCCAACGTCCTGACTTTC. This gives the protein CASSQDSGLAGAGANVLTF.

The rearrangement uses TRBV7-2 and TRBJ1-2; tentatively, D is TRBD1 (5 bases). CDR3 size: 16 residues. Germline values: CDR1 SGHTA, CDR2 FQGNSA. Trimming left V 5 bases short and J 8 bases short, with 24 bases between. CDR3 nucleotides: TGTGCCAGCAGCGCGGGGGAACGGACCGGGCGGGGAGGCTACACCTTC. Translating it yields CASSAGERTGRGGYTF.

V and J are TRBV11-3 and TRBJ1-1; D is uncertain. There are 13 residues in the CDR3. Germline V CDR1 and CDR2: SGHNT, YENEEA. V was cut by 3 bases and J by 7 bases, with 12 bases left in between. The CDR3: CASSFFRGSEAFF. CDR3 bases: TGTGCCAGCAGCTTCTTTCGGGGTAGTGAAGCTTTCTTT.

The V call is TRBV9, the J call TRBJ1-3, with D uncertain. Between the trimmed V and J ends, which lost 1 base and 0 bases, there was a span of 8 bases. Per the germline V gene, CDR1 is SGDLS and CDR2 is YYNGEE. This CDR3 contains 15 residues. CDR3 nucleotide sequence: TGTGCCAGCAGCGTAAACGGAAACTCTGGAAACACCATATATTTT. Protein: CASSVNGNSGNTIYF. Full variable domain (outside the CDR3, taken from reference TRBV9 and TRBJ1-3): DSGVTQTPKHLITATGQRVTLRCSPRSGDLSVYWYQQSLDQGLQFLIQYYNGEERAKGNILERFSAQQFPDLHSELNLSSLELGDSALYFCASSVNGNSGNTIYFGEGSWLTVV.

V is TRBV5-4 and J is TRBJ2-5, with a tentative D call TRBD2 (6 bases). The CDR3 is 14 residues long. CDR1 and CDR2 from the germline V gene are SGHNT and YYREEE (reference sequence). The V end lost 2 bases, the J end lost 5 bases, and 13 bases lay between the germline ends. CDR3 region: CASSLAGGVETQYF. The CDR3 coding sequence is TGTGCCAGCAGCTTAGCCGGGGGTGTGGAGACCCAGTACTTC.

The rearrangement links TRBV27 to TRBJ1-6; TRBD1 matches at 7 bases. The germline V gene has CDR1 MNHEY and CDR2 SMNVEV (reference sequence). This CDR3 is 14 amino acids long. V lost 6 bases and J lost 7; bases outside the gene matches: 6. CDR3 sequence (DNA): TGTGCCAGCAGGACCGGGACAGCCAATTCACCCCTCCACTTT. It encodes CASRTGTANSPLHF.

CDR3: CASFTGGPVTEAFF. For the CDR3, the DNA is TGTGCCAGTTTCACAGGGGGACCGGTAACTGAAGCTTTCTTT. J is TRBJ1-1 and V is TRBV6-5; 8 positions match TRBD1. The CDR3 runs 14 residues. Germline loops: CDR1 MNHEY, CDR2 SVGAGI. V lost 9 bases to trimming and J lost 5 bases; unmatched junction nucleotides: 11.

The V and J genes are TRBV5-1 and TRBJ1-6; D is unresolved. The CDR3 totals 16 residues. V dropped 4 bases and J dropped 0 bases, with 11 bases sitting between them. Germline V CDR1 and CDR2: SGHRS, YFSETQ. The CDR3 region is CASSIGRSSYNSPLHF. CDR3 DNA: TGCGCCAGCAGCATAGGACGGAGCTCCTATAATTCACCCCTCCACTTT.

The V gene is TRBV5-4, the J gene TRBJ1-5; possibly TRBD1 for D (6 bases). The CDR3 is 13 amino acids. Trimming pared 1 base from V and 7 bases from J, leaving 9 bases between. CDR1 and CDR2 (germline): SGHNT, YYREEE (reference sequence). DNA for the CDR3: TGTGCCAGCAGCTTGAACAGGGTCCAGCCCCAGCATTTT. Its protein is CASSLNRVQPQHF.

The chain couples TRBV14 to TRBJ2-1; the D is unclear. The germline CDR1 and CDR2 sequences are SGHDN and FVKESK. Deletions cut 1 base from V and 5 bases from J, with 6 bases between. The CDR3 totals 13 residues. The chain's CDR3 is CASSQGRHNEQFF. For the CDR3, the DNA is TGTGCCAGCAGCCAAGGACGGCACAATGAGCAGTTCTTC.

This chain uses TRBV5-8 with TRBJ2-1, with 8 bases aligning to TRBD2. There are 16 residues in the CDR3. Losses at the gene ends were 3 bases for V and 3 bases for J; bases not matched to a gene: 8. Looked up from germline, CDR1 is SGHTS and CDR2 is YDEGEE. CDR3 nucleotides: TGTGCCAGCAGCTCCATGCAGCGGGGGAACTACAATGAGCAGTTCTTC. This codes for CASSSMQRGNYNEQFF.